The next 9 T cell receptor beta chains were all read from a single sample in a study of blood T cell repertoires in COVID-19. Sequencing was performed with immunoSEQ multiplex PCR; in TCRdb, only in-frame clones are kept and a portion is missing. The sample lists some 300,000 clones, 90% seen once, with under 1.1% in the top ten. The sample was peripheral blood. Receptors were obtained from a woman aged 40 to 50 with COVID-19, enrolled during active disease.

The J gene is TRBJ1-3, the V gene TRBV10-3, with D tentatively TRBD1 (6 bases). Deletions cut 7 bases from V and 5 bases from J, with 9 bases between. The CDR3 spans 12 residues. From germline, CDR1 is ENHRY and CDR2 SYGVKD. This chain's CDR3 is CAITGARNTIYF. As DNA, the CDR3 is TGTGCCATCACAGGGGCGAGAAACACCATATATTTT.

This chain joins TRBV18 and TRBJ1-4; D remains ambiguous. This CDR3 is built from 16 residues. Trimming removed 4 bases at V and 0 bases at J, with 12 bases between. Germline CDR1 is KGHSH and CDR2 is LQKENI. The CDR3 spells CASSRGQPATNEKLFF. The CDR3 DNA is TGTGCCAGCTCACGAGGTCAGCCTGCAACTAATGAAAAACTGTTTTTT.

This clone was counted a single time. The chain uses TRBV7-9 and TRBJ1-5; unclear D gene. Germline V gene lookup returns CDR1 SEHNR and CDR2 FQNEAQ (reference sequence). Trimming left V 3 bases short and J 1 base short, with 10 bases between. The CDR3 has 15 amino acids. The CDR3 protein is CASSFGSRSNQPQHF. The DNA of the CDR3 is TGTGCCAGCAGCTTCGGTTCTCGGAGCAATCAGCCCCAGCATTTT.

V usage is TRBV5-1 and J usage is TRBJ2-5; 8 nucleotides agree with TRBD1. Germline assignment: CDR1 SGHRS and CDR2 YFSETQ. This CDR3 has 13 amino acids. Germline trimming cut 1 base from V and 5 bases from J; bases unmatched to any gene: 1. CDR3 nucleotide sequence: TGCGCCAGCAGCTTGCGGACAGGGGAGACCCAGTACTTC. Residues: CASSLRTGETQYF.

V gene TRBV18 combines with J gene TRBJ1-2; TRBD1 matches at 12 bases. The V and J ends lost 6 bases and 7 bases, in that order; junction bases with no gene match: 9. This CDR3 spans 15 amino acids. The germline CDR1 and CDR2 sequences are KGHSH and LQKENI. In nucleotides, the CDR3 is TGTGCCAGCTCCCGGGACAGGGGGCATTCGAGTGGCTACACCTTC. It is translated as CASSRDRGHSSGYTF.

V and J are TRBV18 and TRBJ1-4; possible D gene TRBD1, 5 bases. The V end was cut by 3 bases, the J end by 8 bases, with 19 bases between. This CDR3 is built from 16 residues. Looked up from germline, CDR1 is KGHSH and CDR2 is LQKENI. The CDR3 protein is CASSPGLIGLGEKLFF. The CDR3 region has the DNA TGTGCCAGCTCACCGGGACTCATTGGGTTGGGAGAAAAACTGTTTTTT.

This clone has a single count. This sequence joins TRBV6-6 and TRBJ1-2; a possible D gene is TRBD1 (5 bases). Trimming took off 4 bases at V and 3 bases at J, with 18 bases between the two ends. The CDR3 covers 16 residues. The germline V gene has CDR1 MNHNY and CDR2 SVGAGI (reference sequence). CDR3 bases: TGTGCCAGCAGTTCCCCGGGGGGGGGAAATTACTATGGCTACACCTTC. Its translation is CASSSPGGGNYYGYTF.

The rearrangement joins TRBV19 to TRBJ2-3; TRBD2 matches at 14 bases. Per germline, CDR1 LNHDA and CDR2 SQIVND (reference sequence). Losses at the gene ends were 6 bases for V and 0 bases for J; bases not matched to a gene: 8. The CDR3 is made up of 18 amino acids. CDR3 sequence reads: CASRLRTSGGLSTDTQYF. CDR3 coding DNA: TGTGCCAGTAGACTAAGGACTAGCGGGGGGCTCAGCACAGATACGCAGTATTTT.

The V call is TRBV5-8, the J call TRBJ1-1, with TRBD1 identical over 7 bases. The germline V gene has CDR1 SGHTS and CDR2 YDEGEE. The CDR3 covers 15 residues. V shed 4 bases, J shed 4 bases, and the junction held 10 bases outside the gene matches. CDR3 bases: TGTGCCAGCAGCACAGGGACAGATTTTCCCACTGAAGCTTTCTTT. It translates to CASSTGTDFPTEAFF.